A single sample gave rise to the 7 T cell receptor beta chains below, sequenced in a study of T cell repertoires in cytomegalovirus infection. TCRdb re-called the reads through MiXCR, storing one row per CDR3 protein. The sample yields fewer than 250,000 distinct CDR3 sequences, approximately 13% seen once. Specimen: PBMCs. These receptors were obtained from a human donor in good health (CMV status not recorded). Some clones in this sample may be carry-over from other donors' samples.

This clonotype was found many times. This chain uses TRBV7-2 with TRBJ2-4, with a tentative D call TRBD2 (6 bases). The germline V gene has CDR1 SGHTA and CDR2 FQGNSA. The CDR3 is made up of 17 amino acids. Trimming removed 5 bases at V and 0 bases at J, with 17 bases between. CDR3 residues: CASSPHEGGVAKNIQYF. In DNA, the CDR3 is TGTGCCAGCAGCCCTCACGAGGGCGGGGTAGCCAAAAACATTCAGTACTTC.

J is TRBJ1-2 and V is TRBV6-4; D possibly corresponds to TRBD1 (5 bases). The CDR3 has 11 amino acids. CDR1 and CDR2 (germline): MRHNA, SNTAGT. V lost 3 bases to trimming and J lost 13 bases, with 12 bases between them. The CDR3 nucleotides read TGTGCCAGCAGTGAACAGGCGTCCCTCACCTTC. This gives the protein CASSEQASLTF.

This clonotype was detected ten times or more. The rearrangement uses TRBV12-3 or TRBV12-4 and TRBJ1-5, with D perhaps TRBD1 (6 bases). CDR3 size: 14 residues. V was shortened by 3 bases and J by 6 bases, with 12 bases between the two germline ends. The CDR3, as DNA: TGTGCCAGCAGTTTTGCCGGGGGCACTCAGCCCCAGCATTTT. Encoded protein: CASSFAGGTQPQHF.

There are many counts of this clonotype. The CDR3 DNA is TGTGCCAGCAGTGGAGGTGAATCATACACTGAAGCTTTCTTT. Its protein is CASSGGESYTEAFF. The genes are TRBV6-1 and TRBJ1-1; unclear D gene. Per the germline V gene, CDR1 is MNHNS and CDR2 is SASEGT. The CDR3 has 14 residues. Trimming took off 4 bases at V and 3 bases at J, with 12 bases between the two ends.

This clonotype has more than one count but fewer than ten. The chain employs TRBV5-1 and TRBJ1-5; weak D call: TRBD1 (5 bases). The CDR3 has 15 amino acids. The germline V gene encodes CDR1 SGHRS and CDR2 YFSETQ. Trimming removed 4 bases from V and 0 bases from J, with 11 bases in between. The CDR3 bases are TGCGCCAGCAGCCCGCGGGGGATTAGCAATCAGCCCCAGCATTTT. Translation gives CASSPRGISNQPQHF.

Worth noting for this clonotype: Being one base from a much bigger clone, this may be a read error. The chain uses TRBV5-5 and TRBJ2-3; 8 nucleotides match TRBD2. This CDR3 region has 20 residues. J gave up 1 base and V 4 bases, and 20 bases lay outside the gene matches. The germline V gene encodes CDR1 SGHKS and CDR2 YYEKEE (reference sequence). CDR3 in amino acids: CASSGIAGPPTLSCTDTQYF. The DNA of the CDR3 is TGTGCCAGCAGCGGCATAGCGGGACCCCCGACTCTTTCCTGCACAGATACGCAGTATTTT.

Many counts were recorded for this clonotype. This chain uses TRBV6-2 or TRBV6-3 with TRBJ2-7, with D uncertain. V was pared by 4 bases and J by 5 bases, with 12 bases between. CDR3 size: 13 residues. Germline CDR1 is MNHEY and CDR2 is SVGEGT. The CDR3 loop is CASSSRETHEQYF. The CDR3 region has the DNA TGTGCCAGCAGTTCGAGAGAAACCCACGAGCAGTACTTC.